Each of the 16 T cell receptor beta chains below was sequenced from the same sample in a study of post-analysis software for immune sequencing data. Study-wide findings and caveats: Among five TRBV segments more frequent in patients than controls were TRBV5-6, TRBV5-1 and TRBV20-1.

Unique molecular identifiers tagged the TCR beta cDNA libraries. TCRdb itself ran the PCR reads through MiXCR, one entry per CDR3 protein. The sample records fewer than 850,000 distinct CDR3 sequences, around 27% being singletons. The antigens of these receptors remain unknown. The specimen sequenced was blood. The receptors here all came from a girl between 10 and 17 years old with multiple sclerosis.

This chain joins TRBV25-1 and TRBJ2-7, with D perhaps TRBD1 (7 bases). The CDR3 has 13 amino acids. Deletions cut 8 bases from V and 2 bases from J, with 13 bases between. CDR1 and CDR2 (germline): MGHDK, SYGVNS. In DNA form, the CDR3 reads TGTGCCAGCTCCGGAGGGGGCCCCTACGAGCAGTACTTC. Its protein product is CASSGGGPYEQYF.

At least ten counts were recorded for this clonotype. The chain recombines TRBV28 with TRBJ2-5; the D call may be TRBD1 or TRBD2 (5 bases each). With 3 bases removed from V and 3 bases from J, the gap between germline ends came to 17 bases. CDR1 is MDHEN, CDR2 SYDVKM, per germline. This CDR3 region has 16 residues. The DNA for the CDR3 is TGTGCCAGCAGTTTGGGGGACGTGGCGACGAAAGAGACCCAGTACTTC. This encodes CASSLGDVATKETQYF.

The chain is built from TRBV29-1 and TRBJ1-2, with a weak D call TRBD1 (5 bases). This CDR3 region has 13 residues. Trimming removed 7 bases at V and 8 bases at J, with 20 bases between. Germline CDR1 is SQVTM and CDR2 is ANQGSEA. The DNA of the CDR3 is TGCAGCGGATACTCTTTGGGGGAGAGGGGCTACACCTTC. It yields the protein CSGYSLGERGYTF.

The V call is TRBV4-3, the J call TRBJ2-5, with D perhaps TRBD1 (6 bases). CDR1 LGHNA and CDR2 YSLEER come from the germline V gene. This CDR3 is 15 amino acids long. V lost 4 bases and J 2 bases, leaving 14 bases between the germline ends. The CDR3 protein is CASSRFYGQQETQYF. The DNA of the CDR3 is TGCGCCAGCAGCCGATTCTATGGACAGCAAGAGACCCAGTACTTC.

The sample holds a few counts of this clonotype. The rearrangement joins TRBV27 to TRBJ2-5; possibly TRBD2 for D (5 bases). Trimming stripped 8 bases from V and 2 bases from J, with 12 bases between. This CDR3 is built from 13 residues. Germline values: CDR1 MNHEY, CDR2 SMNVEV (reference sequence). The CDR3 here is CASRRTQQETQYF. The CDR3 region has the DNA TGTGCCAGCCGACGGACTCAACAAGAGACCCAGTACTTC.

This clonotype was counted only a few times. The rearrangement joins TRBV20-1 to TRBJ2-5; D assignment may be TRBD1 or TRBD2 (5 bases each). Trimming removed 4 bases from V and 11 bases from J, with 20 bases in between. Germline V lookup: CDR1 DFQATT, CDR2 SNEGSKA (reference sequence). The CDR3 totals 13 residues. The CDR3 spells CSAIGAYWGEQYF. In DNA form, the CDR3 reads TGCAGTGCTATAGGGGCCTACTGGGGAGAGCAGTACTTC.

This clonotype was counted a few times. This chain connects TRBV4-3 to TRBJ2-1; D is unclear. Between the trimmed V and J ends, which lost 1 base and 4 bases, there was a span of 11 bases. The length of the CDR3 is 15 residues. Per germline, CDR1 LGHNA and CDR2 YSLEER. CDR3 DNA: TGCGCCAGCAGCCAAGGACGGTATAGTTACAATGAGCAGTTCTTC. It translates to CASSQGRYSYNEQFF.

This clonotype occurred a few times. The chain links TRBV5-5 to TRBJ1-1; D not resolved. Germline V gene lookup returns CDR1 SGHKS and CDR2 YYEKEE (reference sequence). The CDR3 sequence is 15 residues long. V was clipped by 4 bases and J by 4 bases, with 17 bases between them. The CDR3 sequence is CASSALGGEGTEAFF. CDR3 sequence (DNA): TGTGCCAGCAGCGCCCTGGGCGGGGAGGGCACTGAAGCTTTCTTT.

The chain employs TRBV7-2 and TRBJ2-3, with TRBD2 as a possible D gene (5 bases). Trimming left V 11 bases short and J 4 bases short, with 19 bases between. Germline lookup yields CDR1 SGHTA and CDR2 FQGNSA. CDR3 length: 14 residues. The CDR3 sequence: CAGTTRARADTQYF. The CDR3 bases are TGTGCCGGCACCACGAGGGCAAGGGCAGATACGCAGTATTTT.

V usage is TRBV2 and J usage is TRBJ2-7, with a weak D call TRBD2 (6 bases). V dropped 6 bases and J dropped 3 bases, with 15 bases sitting between them. Germline loops: CDR1 SNHLY, CDR2 FYNNEI. The CDR3 runs to 14 residues. CDR3 sequence: CASSPNGGRYEQYF. CDR3 DNA: TGTGCCAGCAGCCCCAACGGGGGACGCTACGAGCAGTACTTC.

This clonotype was seen many times. The chain is built from TRBV3-1 and TRBJ2-1; TRBD2 matches at 10 bases. Germline values: CDR1 LGHDT, CDR2 YNNKEL (reference sequence). The CDR3 has 16 amino acids. V shed 2 bases and J 4 bases; nucleotides not matched to a gene: 5. CDR3 DNA sequence: TGTGCCAGCAGCCAACTTCCTAGCGGGAGTTACAATGAGCAGTTCTTC. Its protein is CASSQLPSGSYNEQFF.

This clonotype turned up a few times. In DNA form, the CDR3 reads TGTGCCAGCAGTTTTGAGTTACGGAAGGGCTACACCTTC. It encodes CASSFELRKGYTF. The chain is built from TRBV28 and TRBJ1-2; the D is unclear. The CDR3 has 13 residues. Germline V gene data show CDR1 as MDHEN and CDR2 as SYDVKM. Trimming took off 3 bases at V and 8 bases at J, with 13 bases between the two ends.

This chain connects TRBV2 to TRBJ1-1; D remains unclear. The CDR3 has 13 amino acids. Germline loops: CDR1 SNHLY, CDR2 FYNNEI. V dropped 7 bases and J dropped 1 base, with 10 bases sitting between them. The CDR3 sequence: CASKGSGNTEAFF. The CDR3 region has the DNA TGTGCCAGCAAGGGTAGCGGGAACACTGAAGCTTTCTTT.

V gene TRBV7-2 combines with J gene TRBJ1-2; unclear D gene. The V and J ends lost 5 bases and 4 bases respectively, with 8 bases between them. The germline V gene has CDR1 SGHTA and CDR2 FQGNSA. CDR3 length equals 12 residues. CDR3: CASSPRTYGYTF. The DNA of the CDR3 is TGTGCCAGCAGCCCACGAACCTATGGCTACACCTTC.

The table lists this clonotype with a few counts. The chain has TRBV12-3 or TRBV12-4 and TRBJ2-3; the match to TRBD2 covers 9 bases. The CDR3 is made up of 16 amino acids. With 1 base clipped from V and 3 bases from J, the junction kept 5 bases outside the gene matches. As DNA, the CDR3 is TGTGCCAGCAGTTTAGACGCTAGCGGGACAACAGATACGCAGTATTTT. This sequence encodes CASSLDASGTTDTQYF.

This rearrangement joins TRBV12-3 or TRBV12-4 to TRBJ1-5; D not resolved. The CDR3 has 15 amino acids. The V end lost 6 bases, the J end lost 1 base, and 13 bases lay between the germline ends. The CDR3 loop reads CASRTGMLSNQPQHF. The CDR3 bases are TGTGCCAGCAGAACGGGTATGTTGAGCAATCAGCCCCAGCATTTT.